Below, one TCR beta chain is given with its context. Its specificity is not known. Trimming took 4 bases from V and 4 from J, leaving 14 bases between them. In germline, CDR1 is SNHLY, CDR2 FYNNEI. This CDR3 has 14 residues. The sample belongs to a study of CD8 T cells in Susac syndrome. Study in general: Sequencing included Susac syndrome patients, about 6 of them with active disease and roughly eight in remission. Treatment status at blood draw for the Susac syndrome patients was therapy-naive, corticosteroids, or intravenous immunoglobulin alone.

It was with random hexamers that roughly 0.5 to 1 ug RNA was reverse transcribed. TCRdb independently ran MiXCR on the immunoSEQ multiplex PCR reads; one entry per CDR3 protein. The repertoire holds 150,000 to 190,000 distinct CDR3 sequences, approximately 95% seen once, with about 0.17% in the top ten. Findings and limits, study-wide: The CD4+ T cell repertoire of patients with Susac syndrome showed no detectable clonal expansion.

Sample: CD4+ T cells from PBMCs. The chain uses TRBV2 and TRBJ2-7; D is possibly TRBD2 (7 bases). This receptor was identified in a human donor with Susac syndrome. CDR3: CASSGGGGLYEQYF. DNA of the CDR3: TGTGCCAGCAGTGGTGGCGGGGGCCTTTACGAGCAGTACTTC.